This T cell receptor beta chain came from a study of blood T cell repertoires in COVID-19. Participants spanned ages roughly 18 to 90 years and resided in roughly 22 US areas. Germline V gene sequence: CDR1 MNHEY, CDR2 SVGAGI. Trimming cost V 11 bases and J 2 bases, with 13 bases left between them. This CDR3 has 13 amino acids. Measured with immunoSEQ multiplex PCR; TCRdb has only the in-frame clones, and not every one. The data hold approximately 17,000 clones, with 88% observed a single time. This chain links TRBV6-5 with TRBJ1-5, with D possibly TRBD1 on 6 matching bases. Sequences were obtained from PBMCs or T cells enriched from blood (not recorded which). The receptor was isolated from a woman aged 25 to 45 who had recovered from COVID-19. In DNA, the CDR3 is TGTGCCTCCAGGGGAGATGGCAATCAGCCCCAGCATTTT. It specifies CASRGDGNQPQHF.